Listed below are T cell receptor beta chains from one sample, sequenced in a study of T cell responses to AZD1222 COVID-19 vaccine. Method: immunoSEQ multiplex PCR; TCRdb's copy keeps in-frame clones and lacks some. Of some 140,000 clones in the sample, roughly 90% were seen once. The sample here was peripheral blood, taken on day 0 of AZD1222 vaccination. Receptors were obtained from an adult in good health. The CDR3 runs from the conserved cysteine through the conserved F or W. The order of the fields is J gene, D gene, V gene, clone size, CDR3 DNA, CDR3 protein. The D gene is left open where the match is weak. Only part of the rows carry a size: once, few, many, or a class if the clone is expanded.

>TRBJ1-1|-|TRBV15|-
TGTGCCACCAGCAGAGATGTAAGAAACACTGAAGCTTTCTTT
CATSRDVRNTEAFF
>TRBJ1-5|-|TRBV5-6|-
TGTGCCAGCAGCTTGAGGGGGATGAGCAATCAGCCCCAGCATTTT
CASSLRGMSNQPQHF
>TRBJ2-1|-|TRBV29-1|-
TGCAGCGCCTCAAGAGGGAATGAGCAGTTCTTC
CSASRGNEQFF
>TRBJ2-1|-|TRBV27|-
TGTGCCAGCAGTTTATCGGGGTTCCCTAGCGATGAGCAGTTCTTC
CASSLSGFPSDEQFF
>TRBJ1-5|-|TRBV2|few
TGTGCCAGCATGGGCTTAAGCAATCAGCCCCAGCATTTT
CASMGLSNQPQHF
>TRBJ2-2|-|TRBV30|-
TGTGCCTGGGGCCCAAGGAACGGGGAGCTGTTTTTT
CAWGPRNGELFF
>TRBJ1-1|-|TRBV6-2/TRBV6-3|-
TGTGCCAGCAGTTATCATACGAACACTGAAGCTTTCTTT
CASSYHTNTEAFF
>TRBJ1-3|-|TRBV5-5|-
TGTGCCAGCGCCCTGGGGGGGTCCGGAAACACCATATATTTT
CASALGGSGNTIYF
>TRBJ2-4|TRBD2|TRBV4-1|-
TGCGCCAGCAGCTTTCTGACTAGCGGGAGGGACCTTCTAGCCAAAAACATTCAGTACTTC
CASSFLTSGRDLLAKNIQYF
>TRBJ1-5|TRBD1|TRBV6-1|-
TGTGCCAGCAGTGAAACGGGACAGTCGCACCAGCCCCAGCATTTT
CASSETGQSHQPQHF
>TRBJ2-5|-|TRBV11-2|-
TGTGCCAGCAGCCCCCGCCGAGAGACCCAGTACTTC
CASSPRRETQYF
>TRBJ2-7|-|TRBV10-3|few
TGTGCCATCTCAGCGGCCTTCCCCTCCTACGAGCAGTACTTC
CAISAAFPSYEQYF
>TRBJ2-7|-|TRBV18|-
TGTGCCAGCTCACTCGATAACGAGCAGTACTTC
CASSLDNEQYF
>TRBJ1-2|-|TRBV7-2|-
TGTGCCAGCAGCTATAACTATGGCTACACCTTC
CASSYNYGYTF
>TRBJ1-4|TRBD1|TRBV5-1|once
TGCGCCAGCAGCTTTCCAGGGGGCGAAAAACTGTTTTTT
CASSFPGGEKLFF
>TRBJ1-5|-|TRBV24-1|-
TGTGCCACCAGTACCCCCAACGGGGATATAGGCAATCAGCCCCAGCATTTT
CATSTPNGDIGNQPQHF
>TRBJ1-3|-|TRBV3-1/TRBV3-2|-
TGTGCCAGCAGCCTATTACCCACAGTGAGGGAAGACACCATATATTTT
CASSLLPTVREDTIYF
>TRBJ2-1|-|TRBV7-3|-
TGTGCCAGCAGCTTAATGGCAGGGGCCAGGAACAATGAGCAGTTCTTC
CASSLMAGARNNEQFF
>TRBJ2-1|TRBD1|TRBV11-2|-
TGTGCCAGCAGCTTACTGGACAGGGAATACAATGAGCAGTTCTTC
CASSLLDREYNEQFF
>TRBJ1-1|-|TRBV6-5|-
TGTGCCAGCAGACTCCTGGGCCCAGGGAACACTGAAGCTTTCTTT
CASRLLGPGNTEAFF
>TRBJ1-1|-|TRBV7-9|once
TGTGCCAGCAGCGGAGGGGTGATGAACACTGAAGCTTTCTTT
CASSGGVMNTEAFF
>TRBJ2-5|TRBD2|TRBV9|-
TGTGCCAGCAGCGTCACCGGACTAGCGGGGGGGGAGACCCAGTACTTC
CASSVTGLAGGETQYF
>TRBJ2-7|TRBD2|TRBV27|-
TGTGCCAGCAGTAAACCGACAATGCTAGGGTTCGGGAGGGATACCTACGAGCAGTACTTC
CASSKPTMLGFGRDTYEQYF
>TRBJ2-3|-|TRBV5-4|-
TGTGCCAGCAGCCACACCCGGGGTGGGACGCAGTATTTT
CASSHTRGGTQYF
>TRBJ1-1|TRBD1|TRBV5-1|few
TGCGCCAGCAGCTTGGGAATGGGACAGTCTAAGGGAGCAGCTTTCTTT
CASSLGMGQSKGAAFF
>TRBJ1-2|-|TRBV28|few
TGTGCCAGCAGTTTGGATACGTCGGCCCGGGGCTACACCTTC
CASSLDTSARGYTF
>TRBJ2-3|-|TRBV11-2|-
TGTGCCAGCAGCTTAGGTGGGCCAGGGATGGCTTCTAGCACAGATACGCAGTATTTT
CASSLGGPGMASSTDTQYF
>TRBJ1-1|-|TRBV28|-
TGTGCCAGCAGTCCCAGACAGCACACTGAAGCTTTCTTT
CASSPRQHTEAFF
>TRBJ1-4|-|TRBV18|-
TGTGCCAGCTCACCGGGAACCTTTGAAAAACTGTTTTTT
CASSPGTFEKLFF
>TRBJ2-1|-|TRBV28|-
TGTGCCAGCAGTTTGGAGTCTGAGCAGTTCTTC
CASSLESEQFF
>TRBJ2-7|-|TRBV7-2|few
TGTGCCAGCAGCTTGGGGGGATACAGCTCCTACGAGCAGTACTTC
CASSLGGYSSYEQYF
>TRBJ2-1|TRBD2|TRBV5-1|-
TGCGCCAGCAGCTCCGGGACTATCTACAATGAGCAGTTCTTC
CASSSGTIYNEQFF
>TRBJ2-3|-|TRBV10-3|-
TGTGCCATCAGTGAGTCTCCCAGGGAGTCTACAGATACGCAGTATTTT
CAISESPRESTDTQYF
>TRBJ2-5|-|TRBV5-8|once
TGTGCCAGCAGCCTTGTGCGGCCCCAAGAGACCCAGTACTTC
CASSLVRPQETQYF
>TRBJ1-2|-|TRBV6-5|-
TGTGCCAGCAGTTACCGAGGCAGGGGCGAGGGCTACACCTTC
CASSYRGRGEGYTF
>TRBJ1-5|-|TRBV5-1|-
TGCGCCAGCAGCTCTTACCTTGCAGCTAGCAATCAGCCCCAGCATTTT
CASSSYLAASNQPQHF
>TRBJ2-2|TRBD1|TRBV5-4|-
TGTGCCAGCAGCATGGCCGGGACAGGGGCCGGGGGCGGGGAGCTGTTTTTT
CASSMAGTGAGGGELFF
>TRBJ1-3|-|TRBV11-3|-
TGTGCCAGCCCCCGTCCTCGTAACACCATATATTTT
CASPRPRNTIYF
>TRBJ1-1|-|TRBV27|-
TGTGCCAGCAGTCCATTTATGAACACTGAAGCTTTCTTT
CASSPFMNTEAFF
>TRBJ1-4|-|TRBV28|-
TGTGCCAGCAGTACACCAAACAGAGAAAAACTGTTTTTT
CASSTPNREKLFF
>TRBJ2-1|-|TRBV19|once
TGTGCCAGTAGTATATCACAGTCAAATGAGCAGTTCTTC
CASSISQSNEQFF
>TRBJ1-6|-|TRBV7-8|-
TGTGCCAGCCGGGCCCCGCGAGGAGACTCCTATAATTCACCCCTCCACTTT
CASRAPRGDSYNSPLHF
>TRBJ2-1|-|TRBV7-9|-
TGTGCCAGCAGCCCAGGTGGGGCGGAGCTCAATGAGCAGTTCTTC
CASSPGGAELNEQFF
>TRBJ1-6|-|TRBV10-3|-
TGTGCCATCAGTGAGTCCGAACAGGCGGATTCACCCCTCCACTTT
CAISESEQADSPLHF
>TRBJ2-3|-|TRBV19|-
TGTGCCAGTAGTATCGCCGGGTTCGCAGATACGCAGTATTTT
CASSIAGFADTQYF
>TRBJ2-1|-|TRBV4-2|-
TGTGCCAGCAGCCAAGAGGGTGGCAATGAGCAGTTCTTC
CASSQEGGNEQFF
>TRBJ2-3|-|TRBV7-6|-
TGTGCCAGCAGCTCTATCGGTTGGGGTGAGACAGATACGCAGTATTTT
CASSSIGWGETDTQYF
>TRBJ2-7|-|TRBV10-3|-
TGTGCCATCAGTGACACCTCCTACGAGCAGTACTTC
CAISDTSYEQYF
>TRBJ1-4|-|TRBV6-5|-
TGTGCCAGCACCCCAGGGTATACAGATGAAAAACTGTTTTTT
CASTPGYTDEKLFF